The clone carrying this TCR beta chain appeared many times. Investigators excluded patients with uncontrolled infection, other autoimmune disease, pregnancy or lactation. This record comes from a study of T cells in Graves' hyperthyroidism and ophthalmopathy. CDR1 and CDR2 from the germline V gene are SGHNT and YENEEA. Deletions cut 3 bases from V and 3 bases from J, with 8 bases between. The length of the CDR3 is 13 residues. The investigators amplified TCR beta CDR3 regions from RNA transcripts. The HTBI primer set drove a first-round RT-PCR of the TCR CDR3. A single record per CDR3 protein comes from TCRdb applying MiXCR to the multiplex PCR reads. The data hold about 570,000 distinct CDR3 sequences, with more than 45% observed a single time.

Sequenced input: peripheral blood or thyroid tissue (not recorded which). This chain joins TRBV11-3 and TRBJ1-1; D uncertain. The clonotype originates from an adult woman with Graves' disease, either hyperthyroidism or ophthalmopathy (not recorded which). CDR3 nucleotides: TGTGCCAGCAGCTTGAGCACCTACACTGAAGCTTTCTTT. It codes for CASSLSTYTEAFF.